This T cell receptor (beta chain) was retrieved from a study of control samples from healthy donors and cancer patients. The CDR3 runs to 14 residues. Trimming took 4 bases from V and 5 from J, leaving 12 bases between them. From germline, CDR1 is SEHNR and CDR2 FQNEAQ (reference sequence). Profiled with immunoSEQ multiplex PCR; TCRdb holds only in-frame clones, not every one. Of 100,000 to 120,000 clones listed, 70% to 90% are singletons. Material for sequencing was PBMCs. The TCR originated in a woman aged 55-75 years with lung cancer. The chain employs TRBV7-9 and TRBJ2-1; a possible D gene is TRBD2 (5 bases). The CDR3 protein is CASSWRTADNEQFF. The CDR3 nucleotides read TGTGCCAGCAGCTGGAGGACTGCAGACAATGAGCAGTTCTTC.